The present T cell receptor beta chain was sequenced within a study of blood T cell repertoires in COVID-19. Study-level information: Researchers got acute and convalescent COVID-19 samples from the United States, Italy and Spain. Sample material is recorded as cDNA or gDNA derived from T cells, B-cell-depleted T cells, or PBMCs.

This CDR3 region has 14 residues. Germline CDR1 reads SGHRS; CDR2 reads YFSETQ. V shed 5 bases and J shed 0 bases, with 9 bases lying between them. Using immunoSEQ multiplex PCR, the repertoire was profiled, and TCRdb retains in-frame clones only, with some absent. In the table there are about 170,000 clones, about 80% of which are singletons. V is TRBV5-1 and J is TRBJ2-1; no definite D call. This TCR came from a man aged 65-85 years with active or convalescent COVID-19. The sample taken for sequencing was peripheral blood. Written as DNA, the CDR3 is TGCGCCAGCAGTACGGTTAGCTCCTACAATGAGCAGTTCTTC. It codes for CASSTVSSYNEQFF. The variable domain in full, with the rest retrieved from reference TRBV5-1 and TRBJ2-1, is KAGVTQTPRYLIKTRGQQVTLSCSPISGHRSVSWYQQTPGQGLQFLFEYFSETQRNKGNFPGRFSGRQFSNSRSEMNVSTLELGDSALYLCASSTVSSYNEQFFGPGTRLTVL.